These 11 T cell receptor beta chains were all obtained from the same sample, sequenced in a study of cytomegalovirus exposure and HLA in healthy donors. PCR employed 60 Vbeta and 13 Jbeta primers. Sequenced by immunoSEQ multiplex PCR; TCRdb stores in-frame clones only, minus some. This sample yields more than 90,000 clones, of which approximately 77% are seen a single time; 7.5% to 9% belongs to the top ten. Sequencing input: PBMCs. Receptors originate from a female donor in good health and CMV-seronegative.

This chain uses TRBV6-1 with TRBJ2-5; the match to TRBD2 covers 8 bases. Losses at the gene ends were 1 base for V and 1 base for J; bases not matched to a gene: 5. CDR3 length: 16 residues. CDR1 MNHNS and CDR2 SASEGT come from the germline V gene. The chain's CDR3 is CASSEGLAGGQETQYF. The CDR3 DNA sequence: TGTGCCAGCAGTGAAGGTTTGGCGGGGGGCCAAGAGACCCAGTACTTC.

The rearrangement joins TRBV6-5 to TRBJ1-1; possible D gene TRBD1, 6 bases. Germline V gene sequence: CDR1 MNHEY, CDR2 SVGAGI. Trimming pared 7 bases from V and 1 base from J, leaving 16 bases between. CDR3 length equals 15 residues. CDR3 residues: CASTRQLTGNTEAFF. The DNA of the CDR3 is TGTGCCAGCACCAGACAACTGACAGGGAACACTGAAGCTTTCTTT.

This chain connects TRBV28 to TRBJ2-5, with D possibly TRBD1 on 6 matching bases. V was pared by 5 bases and J by 9 bases, with 16 bases between. Germline CDR1 and CDR2: MDHEN and SYDVKM. The CDR3 covers 13 residues. CDR3 region: CASSPVAQGSQYF. CDR3 in DNA: TGTGCCAGCAGTCCCGTAGCGCAGGGGTCCCAGTACTTC. Combining the CDR3 with reference TRBV28 and TRBJ2-5 gives the whole variable domain DVKVTQSSRYLVKRTGEKVFLECVQDMDHENMFWYRQDPGLGLRLIYFSYDVKMKEKGDIPEGYSVSREKKERFSLILESASTNQTSMYLCASSPVAQGSQYFGPGTRLLVL.

The chain uses TRBV12-5 and TRBJ2-2; 10 bases match TRBD2. After removal of 0 bases from V and 7 bases from J, the junction contained 17 bases not matched to a gene. CDR3 size: 20 residues. Germline CDR1 and CDR2: LGHNT and FRNRAP. The CDR3 loop reads CASGLVRGEGAGGKGGELFF. The CDR3 DNA sequence: TGTGCTAGTGGTTTGGTTAGAGGGGAAGGAGCGGGAGGGAAGGGCGGGGAGCTGTTTTTT.

The chain employs TRBV2 and TRBJ1-1; no reliable D call. This CDR3 is 12 amino acids long. CDR1 SNHLY and CDR2 FYNNEI come from the germline V gene. V lost 5 bases and J lost 7, with 11 bases in between. The CDR3 region has the DNA TGTGCCAGCAGTACGGCATCGGGTGAAGCTTTCTTT. Residues: CASSTASGEAFF.

The chain uses TRBV30 and TRBJ2-7; 8 bases agree with TRBD1. Germline CDR1 is GTSNPN and CDR2 is SVGIG (reference sequence). This CDR3 contains 15 residues. V lost 3 bases, J lost 3 bases, and 10 bases stayed unmatched. In DNA, the CDR3 is TGTGCCTGGAGCCTCCGTGACAGGGGAAGCTACGAGCAGTACTTC. Translated: CAWSLRDRGSYEQYF. The whole variable domain, filled in from reference TRBV30 and TRBJ2-7, reads SQTIHQWPATLVQPVGSPLSLECTVEGTSNPNLYWYRQAAGRGLQLLFYSVGIGQISSEVPQNLSASRPQDRQFILSSKKLLLSDSGFYLCAWSLRDRGSYEQYFGPGTRLTVT.

This clone was observed a single time. The gene calls are TRBV6-1 and TRBJ1-5, with D perhaps matching TRBD1 (5 bases). Trimming removed 1 base at V and 5 bases at J, with 18 bases between. The CDR3 sequence is 17 residues long. Per germline, CDR1 MNHNS and CDR2 SASEGT. For the CDR3, the DNA is TGTGCCAGCAGTGAAGGCCTAGACAGTGAGTGGCATCAGCCCCAGCATTTT. Protein: CASSEGLDSEWHQPQHF.

The chain uses TRBV7-2 and TRBJ1-6; D not resolved. V dropped 2 bases and J dropped 5 bases, with 10 bases sitting between them. CDR1 is SGHTA, CDR2 FQGNSA, per germline. The CDR3 runs 15 residues. CDR3 residues: CASSLILGNNSPLHF. As DNA, the CDR3 is TGTGCCAGCAGCTTAATCCTGGGCAATAATTCACCCCTCCACTTT. Based on the CDR3 plus reference TRBV7-2 and TRBJ1-6, the full variable domain is GAGVSQSPSNKVTEKGKDVELRCDPISGHTALYWYRQSLGQGLEFLIYFQGNSAPDKSGLPSDRFSAERTGGSVSTLTIQRTQQEDSAVYLCASSLILGNNSPLHFGNGTRLTVT.

This chain uses TRBV4-3 with TRBJ2-1; 7 positions agree with TRBD2. The CDR3 length is 13 residues. Trimming removed 3 bases from V and 6 bases from J; junction bases left unmatched: 2. Germline CDR1 is LGHNA and CDR2 is YSLEER. The CDR3 DNA sequence: TGCGCCAGCAGCCAGGGGGGGGGCAATGAGCAGTTCTTC. Translation gives CASSQGGGNEQFF.

This clone was counted only a few times. The sample contains more than one DNA sequence encoding this CDR3. The chain joins TRBV10-3 to TRBJ2-6; TRBD1 aligns across 9 bases. The CDR3 extends over 16 amino acids. Germline V lookup: CDR1 ENHRY, CDR2 SYGVKD. V gave up 6 bases and J gave up 2 bases; unmatched junction bases: 5. Here the CDR3 DNA reads TGTGCCATCAGGGGAGGACAGGGGACTGGGGCCAACGTCCTGACTTTC. It specifies CAIRGGQGTGANVLTF.

The rearrangement links TRBV5-6 to TRBJ2-5; TRBD2 matches 7 bases. The V gene's germline CDR1 is SGHDT and CDR2 YYEEEE. The V segment lost 0 bases and the J segment 3 bases; nucleotides outside the gene matches: 8. The CDR3 loop spans 16 amino acids. The CDR3 DNA sequence: TGTGCCAGCAGCTTGGTGGCGGGAGAAGGGGAAGAGACCCAGTACTTC. Its translation is CASSLVAGEGEETQYF.